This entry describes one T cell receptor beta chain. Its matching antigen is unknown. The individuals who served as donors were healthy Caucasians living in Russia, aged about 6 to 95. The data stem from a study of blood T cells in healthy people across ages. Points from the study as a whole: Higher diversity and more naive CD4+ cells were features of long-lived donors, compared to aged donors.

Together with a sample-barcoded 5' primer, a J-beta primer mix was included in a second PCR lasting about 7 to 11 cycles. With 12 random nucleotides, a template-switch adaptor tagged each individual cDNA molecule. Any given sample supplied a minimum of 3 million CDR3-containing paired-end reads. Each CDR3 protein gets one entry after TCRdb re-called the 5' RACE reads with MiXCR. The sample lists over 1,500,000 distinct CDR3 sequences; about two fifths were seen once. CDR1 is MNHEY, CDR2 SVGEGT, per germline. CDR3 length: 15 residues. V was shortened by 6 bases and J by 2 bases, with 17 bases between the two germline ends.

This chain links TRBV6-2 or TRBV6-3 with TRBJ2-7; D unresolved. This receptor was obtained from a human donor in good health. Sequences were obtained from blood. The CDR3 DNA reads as TGTGCCAGCAGCCTAGGCTCTCCGGAGACCTACGAGCAGTACTTC. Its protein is CASSLGSPETYEQYF.